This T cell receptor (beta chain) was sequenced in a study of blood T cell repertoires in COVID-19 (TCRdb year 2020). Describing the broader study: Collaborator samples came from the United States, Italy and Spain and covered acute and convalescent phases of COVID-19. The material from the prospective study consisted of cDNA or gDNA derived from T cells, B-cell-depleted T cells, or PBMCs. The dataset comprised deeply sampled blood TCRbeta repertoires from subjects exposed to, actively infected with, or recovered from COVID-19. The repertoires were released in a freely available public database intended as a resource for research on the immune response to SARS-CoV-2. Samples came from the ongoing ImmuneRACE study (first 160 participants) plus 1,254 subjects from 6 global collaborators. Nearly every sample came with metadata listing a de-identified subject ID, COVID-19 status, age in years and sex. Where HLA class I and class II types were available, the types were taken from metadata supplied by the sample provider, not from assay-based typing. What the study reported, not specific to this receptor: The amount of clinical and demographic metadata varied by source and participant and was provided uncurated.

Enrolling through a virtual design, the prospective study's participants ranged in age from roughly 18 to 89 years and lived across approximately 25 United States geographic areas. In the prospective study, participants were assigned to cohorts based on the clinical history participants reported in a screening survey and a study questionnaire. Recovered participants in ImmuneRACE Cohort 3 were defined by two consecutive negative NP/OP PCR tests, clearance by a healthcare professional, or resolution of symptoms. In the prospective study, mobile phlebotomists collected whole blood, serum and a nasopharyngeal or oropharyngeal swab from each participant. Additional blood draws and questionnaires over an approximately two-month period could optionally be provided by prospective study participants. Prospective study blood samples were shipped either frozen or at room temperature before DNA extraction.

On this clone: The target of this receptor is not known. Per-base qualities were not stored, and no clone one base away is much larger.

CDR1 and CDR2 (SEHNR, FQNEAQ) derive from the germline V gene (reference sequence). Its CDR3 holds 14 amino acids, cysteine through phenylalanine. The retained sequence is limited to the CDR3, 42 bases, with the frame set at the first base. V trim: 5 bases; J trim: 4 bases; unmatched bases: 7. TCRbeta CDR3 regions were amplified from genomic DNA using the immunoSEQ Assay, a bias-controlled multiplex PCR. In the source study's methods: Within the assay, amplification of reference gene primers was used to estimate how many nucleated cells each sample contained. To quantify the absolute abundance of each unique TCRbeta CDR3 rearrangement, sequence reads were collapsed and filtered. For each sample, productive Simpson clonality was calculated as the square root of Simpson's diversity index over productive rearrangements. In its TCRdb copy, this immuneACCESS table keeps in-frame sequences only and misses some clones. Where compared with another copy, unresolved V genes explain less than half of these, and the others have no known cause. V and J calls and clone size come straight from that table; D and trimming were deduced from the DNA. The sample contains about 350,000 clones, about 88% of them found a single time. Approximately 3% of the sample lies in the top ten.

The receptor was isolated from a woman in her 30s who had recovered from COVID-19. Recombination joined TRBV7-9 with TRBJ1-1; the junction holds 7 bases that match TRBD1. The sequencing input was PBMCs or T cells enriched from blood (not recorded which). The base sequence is TGTGCCAGCAGCAATCCGACAGGGAGCACTGAAGCTTTCTTT. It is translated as CASSNPTGSTEAFF. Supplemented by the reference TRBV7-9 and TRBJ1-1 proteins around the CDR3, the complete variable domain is DTGVSQNPRHKITKRGQNVTFRCDPISEHNRLYWYRQTLGQGPEFLTYFQNEAQLEKSRLLSDRFSAERPKGSFSTLEIQRTEQGDSAMYLCASSNPTGSTEAFFGQGTRLTVV.